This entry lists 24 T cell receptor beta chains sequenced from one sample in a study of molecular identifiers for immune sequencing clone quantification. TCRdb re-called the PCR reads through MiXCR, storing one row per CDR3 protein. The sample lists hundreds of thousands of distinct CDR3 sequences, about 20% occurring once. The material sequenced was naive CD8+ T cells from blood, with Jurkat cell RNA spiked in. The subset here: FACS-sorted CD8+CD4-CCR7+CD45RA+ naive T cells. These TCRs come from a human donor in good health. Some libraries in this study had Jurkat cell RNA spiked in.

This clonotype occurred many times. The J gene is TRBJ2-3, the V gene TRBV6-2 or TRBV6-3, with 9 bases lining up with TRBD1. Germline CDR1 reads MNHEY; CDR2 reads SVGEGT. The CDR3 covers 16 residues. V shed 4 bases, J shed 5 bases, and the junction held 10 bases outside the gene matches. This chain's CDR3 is CASSLDPDRGIDTQYF. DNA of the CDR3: TGTGCCAGCAGTTTGGACCCGGACAGGGGCATAGATACGCAGTATTTT.

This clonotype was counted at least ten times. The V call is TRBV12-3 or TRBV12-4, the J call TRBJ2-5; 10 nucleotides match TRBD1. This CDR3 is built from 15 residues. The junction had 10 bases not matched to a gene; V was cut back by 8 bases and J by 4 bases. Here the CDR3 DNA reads TGTGCCAGCCGGGAGGACAGGGGGGTAGGAGAGACCCAGTACTTC. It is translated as CASREDRGVGETQYF.

The CDR3 region is CASSSRRQEENTGELFF. CDR3 DNA: TGTGCCAGCAGCTCAAGGCGACAAGAAGAGAACACCGGGGAGCTGTTTTTT. This rearrangement joins TRBV7-9 to TRBJ2-2; D uncertain. The CDR3 consists of 17 residues. Germline V CDR1 and CDR2: SEHNR, FQNEAQ (reference sequence). The germline V and J ends were trimmed by 4 bases and 1 base, with 16 bases remaining between them. Full variable domain (outside the CDR3, taken from reference TRBV7-9 and TRBJ2-2): DTGVSQNPRHKITKRGQNVTFRCDPISEHNRLYWYRQTLGQGPEFLTYFQNEAQLEKSRLLSDRFSAERPKGSFSTLEIQRTEQGDSAMYLCASSSRRQEENTGELFFGEGSRLTVL.

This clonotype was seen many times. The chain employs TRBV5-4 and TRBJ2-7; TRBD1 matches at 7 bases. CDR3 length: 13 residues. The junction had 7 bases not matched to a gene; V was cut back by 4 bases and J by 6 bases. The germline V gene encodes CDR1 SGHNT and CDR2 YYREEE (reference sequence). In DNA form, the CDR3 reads TGTGCCAGCAGCGAAGGGACAGCGCTCGAGCAGTACTTC. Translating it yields CASSEGTALEQYF. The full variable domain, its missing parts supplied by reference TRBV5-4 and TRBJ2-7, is ETGVTQSPTHLIKTRGQQVTLRCSSQSGHNTVSWYQQALGQGPQFIFQYYREEENGRGNFPPRFSGLQFPNYSSELNVNALELDDSALYLCASSEGTALEQYFGPGTRLTVT.

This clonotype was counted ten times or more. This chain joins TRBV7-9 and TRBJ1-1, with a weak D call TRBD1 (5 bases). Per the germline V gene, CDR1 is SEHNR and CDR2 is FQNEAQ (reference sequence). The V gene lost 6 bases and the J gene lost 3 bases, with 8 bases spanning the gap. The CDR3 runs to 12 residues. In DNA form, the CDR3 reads TGTGCCAGCAGGGGGGGAGACACTGAAGCTTTCTTT. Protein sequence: CASRGGDTEAFF.

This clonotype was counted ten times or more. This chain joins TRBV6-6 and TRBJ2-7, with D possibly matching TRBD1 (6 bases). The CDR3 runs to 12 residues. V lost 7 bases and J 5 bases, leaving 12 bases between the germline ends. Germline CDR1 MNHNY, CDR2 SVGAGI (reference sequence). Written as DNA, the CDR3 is TGTGCCAGCACCGAGGGGACAAACGAGCAGTACTTC. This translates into CASTEGTNEQYF.

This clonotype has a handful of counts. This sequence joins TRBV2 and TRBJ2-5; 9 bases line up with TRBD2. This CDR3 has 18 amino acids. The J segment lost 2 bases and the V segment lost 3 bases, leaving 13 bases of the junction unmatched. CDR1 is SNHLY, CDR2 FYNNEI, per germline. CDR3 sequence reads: CASSEKVVASGAQETQYF. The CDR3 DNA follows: TGTGCCAGCAGTGAGAAGGTCGTGGCTAGCGGGGCGCAAGAGACCCAGTACTTC.

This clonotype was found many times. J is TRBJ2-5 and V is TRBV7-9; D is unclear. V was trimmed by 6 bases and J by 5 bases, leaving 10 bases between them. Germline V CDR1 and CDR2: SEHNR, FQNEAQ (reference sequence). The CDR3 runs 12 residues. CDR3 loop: CASSQNSETQYF. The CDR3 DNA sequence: TGTGCCAGCAGTCAAAATAGCGAGACCCAGTACTTC. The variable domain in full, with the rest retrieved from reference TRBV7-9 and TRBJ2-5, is DTGVSQNPRHKITKRGQNVTFRCDPISEHNRLYWYRQTLGQGPEFLTYFQNEAQLEKSRLLSDRFSAERPKGSFSTLEIQRTEQGDSAMYLCASSQNSETQYFGPGTRLLVL.

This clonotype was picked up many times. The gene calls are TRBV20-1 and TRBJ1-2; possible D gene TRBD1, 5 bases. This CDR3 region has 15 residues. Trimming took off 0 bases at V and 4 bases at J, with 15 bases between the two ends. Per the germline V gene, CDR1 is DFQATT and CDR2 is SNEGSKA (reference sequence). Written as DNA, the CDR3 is TGCAGTGCTAGAGACCCAGGGACGGGGAGCTATGGCTACACCTTC. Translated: CSARDPGTGSYGYTF.

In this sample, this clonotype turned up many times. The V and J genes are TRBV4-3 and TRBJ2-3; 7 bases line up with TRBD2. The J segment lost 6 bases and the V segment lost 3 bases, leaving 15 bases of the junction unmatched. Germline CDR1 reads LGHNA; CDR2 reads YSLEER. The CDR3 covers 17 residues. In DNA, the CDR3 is TGCGCCAGCAGCCACGCGCTAAAGGCGGGGGAGAGTGATACGCAGTATTTT. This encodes CASSHALKAGESDTQYF.

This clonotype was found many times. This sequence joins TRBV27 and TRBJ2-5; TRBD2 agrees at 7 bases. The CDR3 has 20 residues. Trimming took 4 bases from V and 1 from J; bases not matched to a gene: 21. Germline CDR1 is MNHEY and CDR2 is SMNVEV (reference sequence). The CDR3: CASSSHHRYGGGPLQETQYF. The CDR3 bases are TGTGCCAGCAGTTCGCACCATAGATATGGGGGAGGGCCCCTCCAAGAGACCCAGTACTTC.

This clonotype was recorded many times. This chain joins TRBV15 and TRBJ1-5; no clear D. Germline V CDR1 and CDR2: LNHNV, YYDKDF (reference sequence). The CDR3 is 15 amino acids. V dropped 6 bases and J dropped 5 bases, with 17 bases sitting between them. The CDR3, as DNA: TGTGCCACCAGTCACGGGTCCCAGTTTTATCAGCCCCAGCATTTT. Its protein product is CATSHGSQFYQPQHF.

The CDR3 coding sequence is TGCAGTGCTAGTGGGCTAGCGGGAGTTAATGAGCAGTTCTTC. This translates into CSASGLAGVNEQFF. The V gene is TRBV20-1, the J gene TRBJ2-1; 10 bases match TRBD2. After removal of 3 bases from V and 7 bases from J, the junction contained 6 bases not matched to a gene. Germline loops: CDR1 DFQATT, CDR2 SNEGSKA (reference sequence). This CDR3 has 14 amino acids.

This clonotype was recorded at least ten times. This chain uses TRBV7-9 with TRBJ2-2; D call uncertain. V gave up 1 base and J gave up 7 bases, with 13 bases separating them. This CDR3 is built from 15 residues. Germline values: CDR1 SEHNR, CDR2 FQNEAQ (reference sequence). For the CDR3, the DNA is TGTGCCAGCAGCTTAGAACCCGAAGGCTTCGGGGAGCTGTTTTTT. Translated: CASSLEPEGFGELFF.

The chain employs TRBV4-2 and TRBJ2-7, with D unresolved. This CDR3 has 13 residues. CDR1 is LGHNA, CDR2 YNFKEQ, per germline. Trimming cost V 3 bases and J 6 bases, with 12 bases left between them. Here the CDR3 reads CASSQGLRSEQYF. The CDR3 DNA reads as TGTGCCAGCAGCCAGGGATTACGTTCCGAGCAGTACTTC.

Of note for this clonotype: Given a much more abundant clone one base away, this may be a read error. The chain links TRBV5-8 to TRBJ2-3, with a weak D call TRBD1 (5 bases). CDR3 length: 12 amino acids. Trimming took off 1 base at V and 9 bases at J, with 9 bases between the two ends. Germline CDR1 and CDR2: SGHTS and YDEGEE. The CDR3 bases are TGTGCCAGCAGCTTGAAAAGGGGCACGCAGTATTTT. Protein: CASSLKRGTQYF.

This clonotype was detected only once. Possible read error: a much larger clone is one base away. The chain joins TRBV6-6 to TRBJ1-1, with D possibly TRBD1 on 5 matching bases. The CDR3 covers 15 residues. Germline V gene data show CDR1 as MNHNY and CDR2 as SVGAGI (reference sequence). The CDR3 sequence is CASSHSPGMNTEAFF. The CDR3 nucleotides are TGTGCCAGCAGTCACTCGCCAGGGATGAACACTGAAGCTTTCTTT.

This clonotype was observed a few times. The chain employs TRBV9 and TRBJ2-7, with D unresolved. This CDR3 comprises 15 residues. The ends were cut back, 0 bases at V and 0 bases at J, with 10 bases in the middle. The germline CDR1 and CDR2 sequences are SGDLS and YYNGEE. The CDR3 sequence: CASSVGPSHSYEQYF. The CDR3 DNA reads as TGTGCCAGCAGCGTAGGACCTTCCCACTCCTACGAGCAGTACTTC.

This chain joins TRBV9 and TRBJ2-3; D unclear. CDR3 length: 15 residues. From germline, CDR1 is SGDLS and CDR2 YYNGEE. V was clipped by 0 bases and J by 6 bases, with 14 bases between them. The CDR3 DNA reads TGTGCCAGCAGCGTAGGAGGCCTAGGCTTCGATACGCAGTATTTT. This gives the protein CASSVGGLGFDTQYF.

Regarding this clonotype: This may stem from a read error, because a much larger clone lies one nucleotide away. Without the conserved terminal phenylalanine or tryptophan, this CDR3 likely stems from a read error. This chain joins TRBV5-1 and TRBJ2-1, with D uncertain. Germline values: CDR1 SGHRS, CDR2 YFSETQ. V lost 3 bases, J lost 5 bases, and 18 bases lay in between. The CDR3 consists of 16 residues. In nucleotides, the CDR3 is TGCGCCAGCAGCTCACAAGACGGTGCCCCAGACAATGAGCAGTTCCTC. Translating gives CASSSQDGAPDNEQFL.

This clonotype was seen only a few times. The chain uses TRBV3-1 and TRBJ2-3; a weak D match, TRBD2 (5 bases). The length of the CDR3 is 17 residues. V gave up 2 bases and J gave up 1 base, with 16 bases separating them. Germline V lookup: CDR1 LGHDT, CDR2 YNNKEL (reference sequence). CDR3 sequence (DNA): TGTGCCAGCAGCCAAATTTCGGGATTTCGGGGCACAGATACGCAGTATTTT. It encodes CASSQISGFRGTDTQYF.

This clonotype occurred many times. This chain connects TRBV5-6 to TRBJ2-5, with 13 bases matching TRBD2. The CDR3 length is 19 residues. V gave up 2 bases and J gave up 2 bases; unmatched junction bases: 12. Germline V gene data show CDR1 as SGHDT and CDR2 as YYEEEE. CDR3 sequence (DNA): TGTGCCAGCAGCTTCCAGACTAGCGGGGGGCCGAGAATTCAAGAGACCCAGTACTTC. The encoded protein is CASSFQTSGGPRIQETQYF. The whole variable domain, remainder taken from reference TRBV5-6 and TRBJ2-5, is DAGVTQSPTHLIKTRGQQVTLRCSPKSGHDTVSWYQQALGQGPQFIFQYYEEEERQRGNFPDRFSGHQFPNYSSELNVNALLLGDSALYLCASSFQTSGGPRIQETQYFGPGTRLLVL.

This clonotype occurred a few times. The CDR3 reads CASSIRAMSAEAFF. CDR3 coding DNA: TGTGCCAGTAGTATAAGGGCAATGTCGGCTGAAGCTTTCTTT. This chain connects TRBV19 to TRBJ1-1; D gene ambiguous. In germline, CDR1 is LNHDA, CDR2 SQIVND (reference sequence). Trimming stripped 2 bases from V and 6 bases from J, with 13 bases between. The CDR3 spans 14 residues.

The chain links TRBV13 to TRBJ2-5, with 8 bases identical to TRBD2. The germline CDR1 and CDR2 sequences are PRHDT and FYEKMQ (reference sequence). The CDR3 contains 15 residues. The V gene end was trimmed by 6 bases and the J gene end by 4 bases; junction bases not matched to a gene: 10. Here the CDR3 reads CASSQRGGPAETQYF. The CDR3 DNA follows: TGTGCCAGCAGTCAACGGGGGGGGCCAGCAGAGACCCAGTACTTC.